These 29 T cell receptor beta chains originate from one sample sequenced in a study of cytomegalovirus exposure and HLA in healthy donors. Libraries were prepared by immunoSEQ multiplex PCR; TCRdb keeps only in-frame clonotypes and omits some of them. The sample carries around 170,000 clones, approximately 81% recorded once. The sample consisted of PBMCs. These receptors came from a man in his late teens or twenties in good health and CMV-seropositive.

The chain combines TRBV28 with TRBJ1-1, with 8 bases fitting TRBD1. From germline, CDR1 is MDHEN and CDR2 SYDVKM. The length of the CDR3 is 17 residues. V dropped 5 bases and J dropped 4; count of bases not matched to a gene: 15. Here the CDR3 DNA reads TGTGCCAGCAGTGGCCGGACAGGGAGTCCTTTGGGCACTGAAGCTTTCTTT. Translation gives CASSGRTGSPLGTEAFF.

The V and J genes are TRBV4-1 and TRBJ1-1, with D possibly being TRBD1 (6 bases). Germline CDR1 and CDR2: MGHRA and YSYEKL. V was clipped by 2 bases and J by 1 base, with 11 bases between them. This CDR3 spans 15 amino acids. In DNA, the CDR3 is TGCGCCAGCAGCCAAAAGGGGGTGGAGAACACTGAAGCTTTCTTT. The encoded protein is CASSQKGVENTEAFF.

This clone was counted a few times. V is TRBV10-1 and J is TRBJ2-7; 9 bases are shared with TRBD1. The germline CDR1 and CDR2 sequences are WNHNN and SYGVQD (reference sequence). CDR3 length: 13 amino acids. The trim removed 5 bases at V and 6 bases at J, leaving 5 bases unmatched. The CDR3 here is CASSPRQGGEQYF. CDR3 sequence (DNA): TGCGCCAGCAGTCCTCGACAGGGGGGCGAGCAGTACTTC.

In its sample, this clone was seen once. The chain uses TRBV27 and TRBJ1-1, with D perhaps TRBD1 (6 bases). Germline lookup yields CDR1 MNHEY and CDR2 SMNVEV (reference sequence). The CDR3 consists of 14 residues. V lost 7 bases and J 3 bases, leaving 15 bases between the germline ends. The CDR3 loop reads CASKQGNSYTEAFF. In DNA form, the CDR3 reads TGTGCCAGCAAGCAGGGGAATTCATACACTGAAGCTTTCTTT.

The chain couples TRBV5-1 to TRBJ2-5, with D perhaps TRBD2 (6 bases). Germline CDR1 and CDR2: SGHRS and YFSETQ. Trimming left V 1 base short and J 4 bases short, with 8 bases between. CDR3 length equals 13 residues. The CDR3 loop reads CASSLNGGETQYF. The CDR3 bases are TGCGCCAGCAGCTTGAACGGGGGAGAGACCCAGTACTTC. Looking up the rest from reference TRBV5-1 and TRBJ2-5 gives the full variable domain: KAGVTQTPRYLIKTRGQQVTLSCSPISGHRSVSWYQQTPGQGLQFLFEYFSETQRNKGNFPGRFSGRQFSNSRSEMNVSTLELGDSALYLCASSLNGGETQYFGPGTRLLVL.

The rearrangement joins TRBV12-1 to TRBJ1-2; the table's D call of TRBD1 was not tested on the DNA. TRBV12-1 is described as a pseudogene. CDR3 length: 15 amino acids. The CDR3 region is CASRGGTGGQYGYTF. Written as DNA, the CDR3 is TGTGCCAGCAGGGGGGGAACAGGGGGTCAGTATGGCTACACCTTC.

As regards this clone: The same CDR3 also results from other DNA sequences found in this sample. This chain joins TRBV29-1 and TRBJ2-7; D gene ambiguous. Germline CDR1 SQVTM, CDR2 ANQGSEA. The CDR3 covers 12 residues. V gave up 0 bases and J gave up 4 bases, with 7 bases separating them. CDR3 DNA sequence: TGCAGCGTTGAAGATCGAGGTTACGAGCAGTACTTC. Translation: CSVEDRGYEQYF.

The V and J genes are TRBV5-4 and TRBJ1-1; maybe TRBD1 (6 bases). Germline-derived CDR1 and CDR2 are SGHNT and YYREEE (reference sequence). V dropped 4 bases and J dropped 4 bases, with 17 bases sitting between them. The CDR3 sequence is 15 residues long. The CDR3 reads CASSHARAGATEAFF. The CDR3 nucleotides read TGTGCCAGCAGCCATGCTCGGGCGGGGGCCACTGAAGCTTTCTTT. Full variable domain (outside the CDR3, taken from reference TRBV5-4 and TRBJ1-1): ETGVTQSPTHLIKTRGQQVTLRCSSQSGHNTVSWYQQALGQGPQFIFQYYREEENGRGNFPPRFSGLQFPNYSSELNVNALELDDSALYLCASSHARAGATEAFFGQGTRLTVV.

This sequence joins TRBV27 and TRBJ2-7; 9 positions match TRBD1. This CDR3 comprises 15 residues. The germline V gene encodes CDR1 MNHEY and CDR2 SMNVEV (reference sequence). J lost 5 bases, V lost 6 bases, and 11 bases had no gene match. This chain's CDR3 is CASSFRQGGTDEQYF. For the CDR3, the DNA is TGTGCCAGCAGCTTTCGACAGGGGGGTACGGACGAGCAGTACTTC.

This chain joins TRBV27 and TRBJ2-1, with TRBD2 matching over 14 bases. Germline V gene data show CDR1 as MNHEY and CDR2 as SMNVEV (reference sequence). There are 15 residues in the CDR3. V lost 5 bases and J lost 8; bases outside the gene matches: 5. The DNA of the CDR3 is TGTGCCAGCAGTCACCGACTAGCGGGGGGGGATGAGCAGTTCTTC. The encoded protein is CASSHRLAGGDEQFF.

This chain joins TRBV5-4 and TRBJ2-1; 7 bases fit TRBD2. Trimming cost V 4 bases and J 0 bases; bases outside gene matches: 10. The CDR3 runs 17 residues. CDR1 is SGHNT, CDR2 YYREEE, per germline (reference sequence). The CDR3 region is CASSGRGAGPSYNEQFF. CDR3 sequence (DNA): TGTGCCAGCAGCGGGAGGGGAGCGGGCCCCTCCTACAATGAGCAGTTCTTC.

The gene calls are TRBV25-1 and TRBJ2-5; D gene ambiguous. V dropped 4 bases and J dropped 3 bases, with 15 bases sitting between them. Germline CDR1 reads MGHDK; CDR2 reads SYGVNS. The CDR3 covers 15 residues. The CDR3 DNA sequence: TGTGCCAGCAGTGCTCCGGAGACTCTAGAAGAGACCCAGTACTTC. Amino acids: CASSAPETLEETQYF.

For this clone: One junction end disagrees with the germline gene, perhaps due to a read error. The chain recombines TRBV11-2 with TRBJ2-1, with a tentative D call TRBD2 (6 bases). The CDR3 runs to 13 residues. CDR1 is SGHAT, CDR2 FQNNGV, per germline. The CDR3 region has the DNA TGTGCCAGCAGCTTAGGCCCCTCGGGGACTTTACTCTTC. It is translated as CASSLGPSGTLLF.

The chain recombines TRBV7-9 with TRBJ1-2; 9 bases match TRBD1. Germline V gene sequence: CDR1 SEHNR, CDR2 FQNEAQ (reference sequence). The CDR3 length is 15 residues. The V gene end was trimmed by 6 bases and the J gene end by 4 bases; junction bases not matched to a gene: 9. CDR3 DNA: TGTGCCAGCAGACCTAACCCGACAGGGGGCTATGGCTACACCTTC. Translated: CASRPNPTGGYGYTF.

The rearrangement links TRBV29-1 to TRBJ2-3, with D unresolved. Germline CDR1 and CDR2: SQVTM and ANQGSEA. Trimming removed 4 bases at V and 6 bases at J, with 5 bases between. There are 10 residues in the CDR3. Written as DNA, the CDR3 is TGCAGCGTTGTCAGGGATACGCAGTATTTT. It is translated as CSVVRDTQYF.

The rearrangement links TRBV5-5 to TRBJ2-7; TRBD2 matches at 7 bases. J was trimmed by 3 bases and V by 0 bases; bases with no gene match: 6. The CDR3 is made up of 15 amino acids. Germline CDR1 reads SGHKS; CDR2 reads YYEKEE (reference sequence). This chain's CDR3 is CASSLVGGGHYEQYF. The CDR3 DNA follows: TGTGCCAGCAGCTTGGTGGGGGGGGGTCACTACGAGCAGTACTTC.

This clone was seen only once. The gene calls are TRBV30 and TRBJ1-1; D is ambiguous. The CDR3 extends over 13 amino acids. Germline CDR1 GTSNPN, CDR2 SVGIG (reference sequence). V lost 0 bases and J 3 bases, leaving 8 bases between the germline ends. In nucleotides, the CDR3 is TGTGCCTGGAGTGTAGCGGGCGACACTGAAGCTTTCTTT. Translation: CAWSVAGDTEAFF.

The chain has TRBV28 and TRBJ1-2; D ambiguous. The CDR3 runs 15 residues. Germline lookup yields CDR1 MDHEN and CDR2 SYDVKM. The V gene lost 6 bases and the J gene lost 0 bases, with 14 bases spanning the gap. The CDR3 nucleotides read TGTGCCAGCAGCCCCGTCTTTAGAACTAACTATGGCTACACCTTC. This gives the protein CASSPVFRTNYGYTF.

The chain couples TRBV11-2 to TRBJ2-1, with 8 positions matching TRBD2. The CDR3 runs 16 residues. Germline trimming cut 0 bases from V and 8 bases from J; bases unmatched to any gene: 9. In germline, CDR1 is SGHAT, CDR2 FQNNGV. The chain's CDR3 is CASSLEPGGPLDEQFF. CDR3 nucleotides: TGTGCCAGCAGCTTAGAACCGGGAGGGCCTTTGGATGAGCAGTTCTTC.

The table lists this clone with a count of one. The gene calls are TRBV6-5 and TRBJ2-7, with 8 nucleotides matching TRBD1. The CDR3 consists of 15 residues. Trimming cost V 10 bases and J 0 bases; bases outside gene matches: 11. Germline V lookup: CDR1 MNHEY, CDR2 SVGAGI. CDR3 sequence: CATSQGQVTSYEQYF. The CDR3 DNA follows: TGTGCCACGAGTCAGGGACAGGTTACCTCCTACGAGCAGTACTTC.

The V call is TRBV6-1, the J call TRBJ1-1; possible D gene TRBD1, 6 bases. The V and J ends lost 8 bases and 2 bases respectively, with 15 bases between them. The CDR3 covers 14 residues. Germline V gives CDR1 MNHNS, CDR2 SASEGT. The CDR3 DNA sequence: TGTGCCAGCCCAAGGCAGGGGCTTAACACTGAAGCTTTCTTT. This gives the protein CASPRQGLNTEAFF.

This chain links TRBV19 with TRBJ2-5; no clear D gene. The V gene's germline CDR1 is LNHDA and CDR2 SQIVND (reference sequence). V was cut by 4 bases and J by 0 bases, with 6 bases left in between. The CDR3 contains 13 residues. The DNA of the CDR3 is TGTGCCAGTAGTAACAGTAACCAAGAGACCCAGTACTTC. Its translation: CASSNSNQETQYF.

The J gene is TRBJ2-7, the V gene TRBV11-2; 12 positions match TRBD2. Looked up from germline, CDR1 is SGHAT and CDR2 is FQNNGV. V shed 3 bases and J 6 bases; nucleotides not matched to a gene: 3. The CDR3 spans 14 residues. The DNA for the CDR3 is TGTGCCAGCAGCTTGACTAGCGGGAGTTTCGAGCAGTACTTC. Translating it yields CASSLTSGSFEQYF.

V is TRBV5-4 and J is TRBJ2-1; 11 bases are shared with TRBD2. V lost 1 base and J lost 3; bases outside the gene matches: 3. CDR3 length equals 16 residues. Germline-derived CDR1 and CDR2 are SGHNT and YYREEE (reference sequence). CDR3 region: CASSLRTSGSYNEQFF. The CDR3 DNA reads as TGTGCCAGCAGCTTGCGAACTAGCGGGAGCTACAATGAGCAGTTCTTC.

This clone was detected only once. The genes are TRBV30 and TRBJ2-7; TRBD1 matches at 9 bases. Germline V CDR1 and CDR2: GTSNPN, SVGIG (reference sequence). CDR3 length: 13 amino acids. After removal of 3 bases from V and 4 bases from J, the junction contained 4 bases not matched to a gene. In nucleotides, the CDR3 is TGTGCCTGGAGGTTGGGACAGGGTTACGAGCAGTACTTC. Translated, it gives CAWRLGQGYEQYF.

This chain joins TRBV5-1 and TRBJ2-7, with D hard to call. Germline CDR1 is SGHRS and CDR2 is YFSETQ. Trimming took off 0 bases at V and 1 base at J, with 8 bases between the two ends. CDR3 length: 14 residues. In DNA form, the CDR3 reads TGCGCCAGCAGCTTGGACATTCGATCCTACGAGCAGTACTTC. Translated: CASSLDIRSYEQYF. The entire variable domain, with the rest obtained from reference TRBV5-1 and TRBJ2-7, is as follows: KAGVTQTPRYLIKTRGQQVTLSCSPISGHRSVSWYQQTPGQGLQFLFEYFSETQRNKGNFPGRFSGRQFSNSRSEMNVSTLELGDSALYLCASSLDIRSYEQYFGPGTRLTVT.

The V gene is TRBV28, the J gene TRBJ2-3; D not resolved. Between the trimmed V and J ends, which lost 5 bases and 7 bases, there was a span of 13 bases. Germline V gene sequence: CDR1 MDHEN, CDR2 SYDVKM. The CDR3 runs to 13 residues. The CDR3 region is CASSLPPPHTQYF. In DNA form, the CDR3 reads TGTGCCAGCAGTCTCCCCCCTCCCCATACGCAGTATTTT.

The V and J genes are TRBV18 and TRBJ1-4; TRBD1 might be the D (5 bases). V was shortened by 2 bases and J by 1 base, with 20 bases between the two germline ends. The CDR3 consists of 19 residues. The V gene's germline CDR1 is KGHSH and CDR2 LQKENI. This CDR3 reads CASSPTAGPRMGTNEKLFF. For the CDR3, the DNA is TGTGCCAGCTCACCAACTGCGGGGCCTCGCATGGGAACTAATGAAAAACTGTTTTTT.

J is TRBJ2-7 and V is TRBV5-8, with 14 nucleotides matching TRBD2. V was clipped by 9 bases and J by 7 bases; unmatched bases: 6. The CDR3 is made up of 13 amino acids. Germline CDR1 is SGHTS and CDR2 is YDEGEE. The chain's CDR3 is CATRLAGGREQYF. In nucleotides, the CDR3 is TGTGCCACCCGACTAGCGGGGGGGAGAGAGCAGTACTTC.